The rows below give T cell receptor beta chains drawn from one sample of a study of T cells in Graves' hyperthyroidism and ophthalmopathy. TCRdb itself ran the multiplex PCR reads through MiXCR, one entry per CDR3 protein. Of about 160,000 distinct CDR3 sequences listed, roughly 9.4% are singletons. The sequenced material came from blood. The receptor set was obtained from a woman aged 18-29 years with Graves' hyperthyroidism that later progressed to Graves' ophthalmopathy. Each CDR3 is given with its conserved first and last residue. D genes are given only for firm matches. Some rows have no size entry. The others give once, few or many, or a class for an expanded clone.

j_call: TRBJ1-1; d_call: .; v_call: TRBV5-6; clone_size: many; cdr3_aa: CASSLLGSNTEAFF; cdr3_nt: TGTGCCAGCAGCTTGTTAGGGTCGAACACTGAAGCTTTCTTT
j_call: TRBJ2-1; d_call: .; v_call: TRBV11-2; clone_size: many; cdr3_aa: CASKKSGGRGQFF; cdr3_nt: TGTGCCAGCAAGAAGTCGGGGGGCCGGGGGCAGTTCTTC
j_call: TRBJ2-7; d_call: .; v_call: TRBV7-2; clone_size: many; cdr3_aa: CASSFSLYEQYF; cdr3_nt: TGTGCCAGCAGCTTTTCGCTCTACGAGCAGTACTTC
j_call: TRBJ1-3; d_call: .; v_call: TRBV18; clone_size: few; cdr3_aa: CASSPLPDRVRSGNTIYF; cdr3_nt: TGTGCCAGCTCACCTTTACCGGACCGGGTACGGTCTGGAAACACCATATATTTT
j_call: TRBJ2-4; d_call: .; v_call: TRBV18; clone_size: many; cdr3_aa: CASSLQGNIQYF; cdr3_nt: TGTGCCAGCTCTCTACAGGGAAACATTCAGTACTTC
j_call: TRBJ2-5; d_call: .; v_call: TRBV9; clone_size: .; cdr3_aa: CASSVEGRIQETQYF; cdr3_nt: TGTGCCAGCAGCGTAGAGGGGCGGATCCAAGAGACCCAGTACTTC
j_call: TRBJ2-4; d_call: .; v_call: TRBV7-2; clone_size: many; cdr3_aa: CASSSILAKNIQYF; cdr3_nt: TGTGCCAGCAGCTCGATATTAGCCAAAAACATTCAGTACTTC
j_call: TRBJ2-3; d_call: TRBD2; v_call: TRBV7-6; clone_size: .; cdr3_aa: CASSSSGSSTDTQYF; cdr3_nt: TGTGCCAGCAGCTCTAGCGGGAGTTCCACAGATACGCAGTATTTT
j_call: TRBJ1-1; d_call: .; v_call: TRBV6-5; clone_size: many; cdr3_aa: CASSYSLGAGTEAFF; cdr3_nt: TGTGCCAGCAGTTACTCCCTGGGGGCGGGCACTGAAGCTTTCTTT
j_call: TRBJ1-1; d_call: TRBD1; v_call: TRBV3-1; clone_size: many; cdr3_aa: CASSHFQAGQGTTEAFF; cdr3_nt: TGTGCCAGCAGCCACTTCCAGGCGGGACAGGGGACCACTGAAGCTTTCTTT
j_call: TRBJ2-7; d_call: TRBD2; v_call: TRBV27; clone_size: many; cdr3_aa: CASSYRPSGTYEQYF; cdr3_nt: TGTGCCAGCAGTTACCGTCCTAGCGGAACCTACGAGCAGTACTTC
j_call: TRBJ2-1; d_call: TRBD2; v_call: TRBV11-2; clone_size: many; cdr3_aa: CASSLGASGRDEQFF; cdr3_nt: TGTGCCAGCAGCTTAGGGGCTAGCGGGAGGGATGAGCAGTTCTTC
j_call: TRBJ2-3; d_call: .; v_call: TRBV4-1; clone_size: .; cdr3_aa: CASSQERAPRDTQYF; cdr3_nt: TGCGCCAGCAGCCAAGAACGGGCCCCACGAGATACGCAGTATTTT
j_call: TRBJ1-4; d_call: .; v_call: TRBV10-3; clone_size: .; cdr3_aa: CAISESGPGSEKLFF; cdr3_nt: TGTGCCATCAGTGAGTCTGGCCCCGGATCTGAAAAACTGTTTTTT
j_call: TRBJ2-1; d_call: TRBD2; v_call: TRBV4-2; clone_size: .; cdr3_aa: CASSQALAGGYHNEQFF; cdr3_nt: TGTGCCAGCAGCCAGGCACTAGCGGGGGGGTACCACAATGAGCAGTTCTTC
j_call: TRBJ2-3; d_call: .; v_call: TRBV12-3/TRBV12-4; clone_size: many; cdr3_aa: CASSPGERTQYF; cdr3_nt: TGTGCCAGCAGTCCAGGAGAGCGTACGCAGTATTTT
j_call: TRBJ1-1; d_call: .; v_call: TRBV3-1; clone_size: many; cdr3_aa: CASSQVLGSEAFF; cdr3_nt: TGTGCCAGCAGCCAAGTGCTGGGCTCTGAAGCTTTCTTT
j_call: TRBJ2-2; d_call: TRBD2; v_call: TRBV5-4; clone_size: .; cdr3_aa: CASSPGGTRNTGELFF; cdr3_nt: TGTGCCAGCAGCCCGGGGGGGACAAGGAACACCGGGGAGCTGTTTTTT
j_call: TRBJ1-1; d_call: TRBD1; v_call: TRBV10-3; clone_size: many; cdr3_aa: CAAGQGSLNTEAFF; cdr3_nt: TGTGCCGCTGGACAGGGGTCCTTGAACACTGAAGCTTTCTTT
j_call: TRBJ2-7; d_call: .; v_call: TRBV5-6; clone_size: .; cdr3_aa: CASSIYYEQYF; cdr3_nt: TGTGCCAGCAGCATATACTACGAGCAGTACTTC
j_call: TRBJ2-3; d_call: TRBD1; v_call: TRBV7-9; clone_size: many; cdr3_aa: CASSLTGTVKDTQYF; cdr3_nt: TGTGCCAGCAGCTTGACCGGGACAGTTAAAGATACGCAGTATTTT
j_call: TRBJ1-1; d_call: .; v_call: TRBV20-1; clone_size: few; cdr3_aa: CSAEVKATEAFF; cdr3_nt: TGCAGTGCAGAGGTGAAAGCCACTGAAGCTTTCTTT
j_call: TRBJ2-7; d_call: TRBD2; v_call: TRBV3-1; clone_size: .; cdr3_aa: CASSYQSGLAGGPPYEQYF; cdr3_nt: TGTGCCAGCAGTTATCAATCCGGACTAGCGGGAGGCCCCCCCTACGAGCAGTACTTC
j_call: TRBJ2-7; d_call: TRBD2; v_call: TRBV6-1; clone_size: many; cdr3_aa: CATCQFSSGGAGEQYF; cdr3_nt: TGTGCCACCTGCCAATTCTCTAGCGGGGGGGCTGGTGAGCAGTACTTC
j_call: TRBJ1-2; d_call: .; v_call: TRBV27; clone_size: many; cdr3_aa: CASRPGRWNYGYTF; cdr3_nt: TGTGCCAGCAGGCCGGGCCGTTGGAACTATGGCTACACCTTC
j_call: TRBJ2-1; d_call: .; v_call: TRBV11-2; clone_size: .; cdr3_aa: CASSWDKSSYNEQFF; cdr3_nt: TGTGCCAGCAGCTGGGACAAAAGCTCCTACAATGAGCAGTTCTTC
j_call: TRBJ1-1; d_call: TRBD1; v_call: TRBV29-1; clone_size: many; cdr3_aa: CSVQAGGLTEAFF; cdr3_nt: TGCAGCGTTCAGGCAGGGGGATTAACTGAAGCTTTCTTT
j_call: TRBJ2-3; d_call: .; v_call: TRBV19; clone_size: many; cdr3_aa: CASSVVGGTDTQYF; cdr3_nt: TGTGCCAGTAGTGTGGTGGGGGGCACAGATACGCAGTATTTT
j_call: TRBJ2-7; d_call: TRBD1; v_call: TRBV9; clone_size: many; cdr3_aa: CASSADPGQPYEQYF; cdr3_nt: TGTGCCAGCAGCGCGGATCCGGGACAGCCCTACGAGCAGTACTTC
j_call: TRBJ1-2; d_call: TRBD1; v_call: TRBV6-6; clone_size: many; cdr3_aa: CASSYSNQGATVDGYTF; cdr3_nt: TGTGCCAGCAGTTACTCAAATCAGGGGGCGACCGTGGATGGCTACACCTTC
j_call: TRBJ2-7; d_call: TRBD1; v_call: TRBV20-1; clone_size: many; cdr3_aa: CSAPLTGQVISYEQYF; cdr3_nt: TGCAGTGCCCCTCTAACGGGACAGGTAATATCCTACGAGCAGTACTTC
j_call: TRBJ1-5; d_call: .; v_call: TRBV20-1; clone_size: many; cdr3_aa: CSARVGGSSNQPQHF; cdr3_nt: TGCAGTGCTAGAGTAGGCGGCTCTAGCAATCAGCCCCAGCATTTT
j_call: TRBJ1-1; d_call: TRBD1; v_call: TRBV5-5; clone_size: .; cdr3_aa: CASSWAGQENTEAFF; cdr3_nt: TGTGCCAGCAGCTGGGCGGGACAGGAGAACACTGAAGCTTTCTTT
j_call: TRBJ1-2; d_call: .; v_call: TRBV5-5; clone_size: many; cdr3_aa: CASSKDDTYGYTF; cdr3_nt: TGTGCCAGCAGCAAGGATGACACCTATGGCTACACCTTC
j_call: TRBJ2-1; d_call: .; v_call: TRBV19; clone_size: .; cdr3_aa: CASSIDTGWLNEQFF; cdr3_nt: TGTGCCAGTAGTATAGATACAGGGTGGCTCAATGAGCAGTTCTTC
j_call: TRBJ2-2; d_call: TRBD1; v_call: TRBV28; clone_size: many; cdr3_aa: CASSSYWAGEGQPNTGELFF; cdr3_nt: TGTGCCAGCAGTTCCTATTGGGCCGGAGAGGGACAGCCGAACACCGGGGAGCTGTTTTTT
j_call: TRBJ2-7; d_call: .; v_call: TRBV6-1; clone_size: many; cdr3_aa: CASTLEGLNEQYF; cdr3_nt: TGTGCCAGCACCCTGGAGGGGTTGAACGAGCAGTACTTC
j_call: TRBJ2-7; d_call: TRBD2; v_call: TRBV20-1; clone_size: many; cdr3_aa: CSAIGLAGYEQYF; cdr3_nt: TGCAGTGCTATAGGACTAGCGGGTTACGAGCAGTACTTC
j_call: TRBJ1-5; d_call: .; v_call: TRBV6-2/TRBV6-3; clone_size: many; cdr3_aa: CASRVDGVSNQPQHF; cdr3_nt: TGTGCCAGCAGGGTCGACGGGGTCAGCAATCAGCCCCAGCATTTT
j_call: TRBJ1-2; d_call: .; v_call: TRBV28; clone_size: many; cdr3_aa: CASTKTPQYGYTF; cdr3_nt: TGTGCCAGCACTAAAACCCCCCAGTATGGCTACACCTTC
j_call: TRBJ2-7; d_call: .; v_call: TRBV2; clone_size: many; cdr3_aa: CASLEGRSYEQYF; cdr3_nt: TGTGCCAGCCTTGAAGGGAGGTCCTACGAGCAGTACTTC
j_call: TRBJ1-2; d_call: .; v_call: TRBV18; clone_size: .; cdr3_aa: CASSPPGGDNYGYTF; cdr3_nt: TGTGCCAGCTCACCACCCGGCGGGGATAACTATGGCTACACCTTC
j_call: TRBJ1-5; d_call: .; v_call: TRBV18; clone_size: many; cdr3_aa: CASSRPDQPQHF; cdr3_nt: TGTGCCAGCTCACGTCCCGATCAGCCCCAGCATTTT
j_call: TRBJ2-1; d_call: .; v_call: TRBV27; clone_size: many; cdr3_aa: CASSLLYLGLPYNEQFF; cdr3_nt: TGTGCCAGCAGTTTATTATACCTAGGTTTACCCTACAATGAGCAGTTCTTC
j_call: TRBJ1-2; d_call: TRBD1; v_call: TRBV29-1; clone_size: many; cdr3_aa: CSVPTTGKQGYTF; cdr3_nt: TGCAGCGTCCCGACGACAGGGAAGCAAGGCTACACCTTC
j_call: TRBJ2-1; d_call: .; v_call: TRBV5-1; clone_size: many; cdr3_aa: CASSLGHLISYNEQFF; cdr3_nt: TGCGCCAGCAGCTTGGGACACTTGATCTCCTACAATGAGCAGTTCTTC
j_call: TRBJ2-1; d_call: TRBD1; v_call: TRBV9; clone_size: many; cdr3_aa: CASSVEARGQGYNEQFF; cdr3_nt: TGTGCCAGCAGCGTAGAAGCAAGGGGGCAGGGCTACAATGAGCAGTTCTTC
j_call: TRBJ1-5; d_call: .; v_call: TRBV6-1; clone_size: few; cdr3_aa: CASRQTASNQPQHF; cdr3_nt: TGTGCCAGCAGACAGACAGCTAGCAATCAGCCCCAGCATTTT
j_call: TRBJ1-3; d_call: .; v_call: TRBV20-1; clone_size: many; cdr3_aa: CSVPSRSGNTIYF; cdr3_nt: TGCAGTGTACCGAGTCGCTCTGGAAACACCATATATTTT
j_call: TRBJ2-1; d_call: .; v_call: TRBV6-2/TRBV6-3; clone_size: many; cdr3_aa: CASSYGNEQFF; cdr3_nt: TGTGCCAGCAGTTATGGCAATGAGCAGTTCTTC
j_call: TRBJ2-4; d_call: .; v_call: TRBV19; clone_size: .; cdr3_aa: CASSSRVPSPLAKNIQYF; cdr3_nt: TGTGCCAGTAGTAGCCGGGTCCCCTCTCCCCTAGCCAAAAACATTCAGTACTTC
j_call: TRBJ1-1; d_call: .; v_call: TRBV19; clone_size: .; cdr3_aa: CASSIRDGNTEAFF; cdr3_nt: TGTGCCAGTAGTATAAGGGACGGAAACACTGAAGCTTTCTTT
j_call: TRBJ1-1; d_call: TRBD1; v_call: TRBV20-1; clone_size: many; cdr3_aa: CSVQTGVNTEAFF; cdr3_nt: TGCAGTGTTCAGACAGGGGTTAACACTGAAGCTTTCTTT
j_call: TRBJ2-7; d_call: .; v_call: TRBV7-2; clone_size: many; cdr3_aa: CASSLGFGDDYEQYF; cdr3_nt: TGTGCCAGCAGCTTAGGATTCGGGGATGACTACGAGCAGTACTTC
j_call: TRBJ1-1; d_call: .; v_call: TRBV6-5; clone_size: many; cdr3_aa: CASSYWSGNWNTEAFF; cdr3_nt: TGTGCCAGCAGTTACTGGTCAGGCAACTGGAACACTGAAGCTTTCTTT
j_call: TRBJ1-5; d_call: TRBD1; v_call: TRBV2; clone_size: many; cdr3_aa: CASSLEGAGSNQPQHF; cdr3_nt: TGTGCCAGCAGTTTGGAGGGGGCAGGGAGCAATCAGCCCCAGCATTTT
j_call: TRBJ1-6; d_call: .; v_call: TRBV2; clone_size: many; cdr3_aa: CASSSGLGSPLHF; cdr3_nt: TGTGCCAGCAGTTCAGGGTTGGGTTCACCCCTCCACTTT
j_call: TRBJ2-3; d_call: .; v_call: TRBV5-4; clone_size: .; cdr3_aa: CASSHGSTDTQYF; cdr3_nt: TGTGCCAGCAGCCATGGGTCCACAGATACGCAGTATTTT
j_call: TRBJ1-2; d_call: .; v_call: TRBV28; clone_size: many; cdr3_aa: CASSFTGHLPNYGYTF; cdr3_nt: TGTGCCAGCAGTTTTACCGGCCATCTTCCTAACTATGGCTACACCTTC